The entry that follows covers one T cell receptor beta chain sequence. This entry comes from a study of sequential checkpoint blockade in melanoma. Turning to the study itself: Randomization was 1:1 between first-line nivolumab→ipilimumab and ipilimumab→nivolumab.

Assay: immunoSEQ multiplex PCR; the TCRdb copy retains only in-frame clones and omits some. Among 12,000 or so clones listed, 82% were seen once. The CDR3 sequence is 17 residues long. Trimming took off 0 bases at V and 0 bases at J, with 12 bases between the two ends. Germline CDR1 reads LNHNV; CDR2 reads YYDKDF (reference sequence). Stated treatment: randomized to nivolumab then ipilimumab (arm A) or the reverse (arm B). None of the patients previously received DNA-damaging chemotherapy. Sorted cells were live CD3+CD8+, lacking CD19 and CD56, from PBMCs. This sample comprised CD8+ T cells sorted from blood (inferred from file names), obtained from a patient given nivolumab and ipilimumab in sequence. V gene TRBV15 combines with J gene TRBJ1-5; no clear D. This TCR was recovered from a human donor with melanoma. The CDR3 here is CATSRDSAQNSNQPQHF. In DNA form, the CDR3 reads TGTGCCACCAGCAGAGATTCTGCACAAAATAGCAATCAGCCCCAGCATTTT.